This TCR beta chain is from a study of T-cell reconstitution after alpha-beta-depleted transplantation in children. Germline V lookup: CDR1 MGHDK, CDR2 SYGVNS. There are 11 residues in the CDR3. V lost 3 bases, J lost 7 bases, and 7 bases lay in between. This clonotype was found a few times. Preparation of the TCRbeta library was carried out with unique molecular identifiers. TCRdb reanalysed the PCR reads using MiXCR and keeps one entry per CDR3 protein. The sample yields hundreds of thousands of distinct CDR3 sequences, about 16% seen once. This sequence was found in a human donor who donated a stem cell graft to a child with acute lymphoblastic leukemia. Specimen: PBMCs from the stem cell graft donor, collected from the stem cell graft. V is TRBV25-1 and J is TRBJ2-7; D call uncertain. CDR3 nucleotides: TGTGCCAGCAGTGACCCGAGGGAGCAGTACTTC. Protein product: CASSDPREQYF.